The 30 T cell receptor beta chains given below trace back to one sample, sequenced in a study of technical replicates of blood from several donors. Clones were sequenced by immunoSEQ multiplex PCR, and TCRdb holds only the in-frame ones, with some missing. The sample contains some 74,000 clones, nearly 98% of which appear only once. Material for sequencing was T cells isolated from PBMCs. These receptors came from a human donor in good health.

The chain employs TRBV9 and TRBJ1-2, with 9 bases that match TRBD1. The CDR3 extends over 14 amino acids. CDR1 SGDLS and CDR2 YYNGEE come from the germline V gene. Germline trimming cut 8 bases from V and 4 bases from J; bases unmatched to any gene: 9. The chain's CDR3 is CASAGTGSGYGYTF. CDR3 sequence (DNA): TGTGCCAGTGCCGGGACAGGGAGTGGCTATGGCTACACCTTC.

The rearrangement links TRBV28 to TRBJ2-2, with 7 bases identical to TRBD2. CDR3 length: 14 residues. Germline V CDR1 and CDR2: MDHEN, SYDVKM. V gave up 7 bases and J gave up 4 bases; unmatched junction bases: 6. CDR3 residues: CASTSSGATGELFF. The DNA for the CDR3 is TGTGCCAGCACCTCTAGCGGAGCCACCGGGGAGCTGTTTTTT.

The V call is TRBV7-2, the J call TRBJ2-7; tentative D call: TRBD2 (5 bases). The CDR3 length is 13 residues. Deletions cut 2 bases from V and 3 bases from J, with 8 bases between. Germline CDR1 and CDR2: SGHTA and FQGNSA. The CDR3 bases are TGTGCCAGCAGCTTATTGGGGAGCTACGAGCAGTACTTC. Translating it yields CASSLLGSYEQYF.

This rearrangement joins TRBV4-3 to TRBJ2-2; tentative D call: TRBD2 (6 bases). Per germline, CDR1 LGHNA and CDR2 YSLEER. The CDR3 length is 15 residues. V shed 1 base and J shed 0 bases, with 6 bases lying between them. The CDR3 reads CASSQAGANTGELFF. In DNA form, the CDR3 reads TGCGCCAGCAGCCAAGCGGGAGCGAACACCGGGGAGCTGTTTTTT.

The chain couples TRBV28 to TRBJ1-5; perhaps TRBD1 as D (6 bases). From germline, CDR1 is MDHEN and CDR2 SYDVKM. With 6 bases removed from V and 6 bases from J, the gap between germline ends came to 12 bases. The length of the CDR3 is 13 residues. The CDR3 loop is CASRIGTFQPQHF. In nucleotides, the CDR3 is TGTGCCAGCAGGATCGGGACATTTCAGCCCCAGCATTTT.

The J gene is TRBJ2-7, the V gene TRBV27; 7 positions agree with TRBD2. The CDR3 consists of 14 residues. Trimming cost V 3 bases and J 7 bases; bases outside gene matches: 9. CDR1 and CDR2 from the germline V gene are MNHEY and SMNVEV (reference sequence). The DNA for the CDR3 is TGTGCCAGCAGTTTCGGAAGCGGGGTGGGAGAGCAGTACTTC. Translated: CASSFGSGVGEQYF.

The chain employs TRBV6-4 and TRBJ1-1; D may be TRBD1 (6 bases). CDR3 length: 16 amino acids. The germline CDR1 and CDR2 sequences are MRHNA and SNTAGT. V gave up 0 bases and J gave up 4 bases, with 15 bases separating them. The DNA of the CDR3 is TGTGCCAGCAGTGACTCTTATAGGCAGGGGTCCACTGAAGCTTTCTTT. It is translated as CASSDSYRQGSTEAFF.

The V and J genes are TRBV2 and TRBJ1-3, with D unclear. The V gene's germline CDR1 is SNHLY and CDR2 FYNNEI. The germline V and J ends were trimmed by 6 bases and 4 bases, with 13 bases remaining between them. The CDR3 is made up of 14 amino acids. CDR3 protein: CASSALGDGNTIYF. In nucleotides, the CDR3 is TGTGCCAGCAGCGCTCTGGGAGACGGAAACACCATATATTTT.

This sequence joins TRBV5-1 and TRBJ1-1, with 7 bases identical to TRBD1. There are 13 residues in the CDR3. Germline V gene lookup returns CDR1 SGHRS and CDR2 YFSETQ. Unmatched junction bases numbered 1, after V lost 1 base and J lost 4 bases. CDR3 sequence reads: CASSLWTGTEAFF. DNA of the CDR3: TGCGCCAGCAGCTTGTGGACAGGCACTGAAGCTTTCTTT. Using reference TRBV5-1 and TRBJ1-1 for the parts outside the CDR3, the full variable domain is KAGVTQTPRYLIKTRGQQVTLSCSPISGHRSVSWYQQTPGQGLQFLFEYFSETQRNKGNFPGRFSGRQFSNSRSEMNVSTLELGDSALYLCASSLWTGTEAFFGQGTRLTVV.

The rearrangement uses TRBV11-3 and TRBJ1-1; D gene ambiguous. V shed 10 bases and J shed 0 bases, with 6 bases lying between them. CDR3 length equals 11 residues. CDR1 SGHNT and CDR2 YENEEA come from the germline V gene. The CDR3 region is CATAVNTEAFF. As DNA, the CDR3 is TGTGCCACTGCGGTGAACACTGAAGCTTTCTTT.

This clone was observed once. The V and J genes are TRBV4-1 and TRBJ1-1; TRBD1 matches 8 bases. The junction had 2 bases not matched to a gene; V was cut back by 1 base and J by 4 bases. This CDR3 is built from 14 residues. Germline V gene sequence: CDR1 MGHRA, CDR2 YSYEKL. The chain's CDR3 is CASSQARGRTEAFF. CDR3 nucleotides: TGCGCCAGCAGCCAAGCCAGGGGGCGCACTGAAGCTTTCTTT.

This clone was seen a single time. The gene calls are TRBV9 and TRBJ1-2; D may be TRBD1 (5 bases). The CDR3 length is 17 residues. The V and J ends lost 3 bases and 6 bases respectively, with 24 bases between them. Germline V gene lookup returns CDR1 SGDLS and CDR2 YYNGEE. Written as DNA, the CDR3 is TGTGCCAGCAGCGGGGGATCGGGCCTAGGGGTGATCAATGGCTACACCTTC. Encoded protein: CASSGGSGLGVINGYTF.

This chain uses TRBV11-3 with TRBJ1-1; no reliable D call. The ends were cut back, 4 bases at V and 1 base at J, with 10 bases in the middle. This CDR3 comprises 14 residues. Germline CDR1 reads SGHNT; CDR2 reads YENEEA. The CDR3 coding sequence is TGTGCCAGCAGCTCGACACATTCGAACACTGAAGCTTTCTTT. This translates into CASSSTHSNTEAFF.

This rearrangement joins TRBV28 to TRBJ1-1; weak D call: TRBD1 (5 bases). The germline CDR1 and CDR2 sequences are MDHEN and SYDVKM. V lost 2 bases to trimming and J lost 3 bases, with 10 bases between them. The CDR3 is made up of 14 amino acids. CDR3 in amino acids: CASSLHPGDTEAFF. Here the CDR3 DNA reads TGTGCCAGCAGTTTACACCCGGGGGACACTGAAGCTTTCTTT.

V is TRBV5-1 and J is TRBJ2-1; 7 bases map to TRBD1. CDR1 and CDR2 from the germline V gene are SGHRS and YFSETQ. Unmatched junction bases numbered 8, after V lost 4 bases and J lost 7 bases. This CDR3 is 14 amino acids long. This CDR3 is CASSTGQVSNEQFF. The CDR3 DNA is TGCGCCAGCAGCACTGGACAGGTCTCTAATGAGCAGTTCTTC.

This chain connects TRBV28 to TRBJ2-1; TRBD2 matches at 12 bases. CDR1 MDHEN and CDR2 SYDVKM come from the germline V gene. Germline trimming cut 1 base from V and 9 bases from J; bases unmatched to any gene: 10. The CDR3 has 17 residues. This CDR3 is CASSLSLTSGREGEQFF. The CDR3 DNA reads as TGTGCCAGCAGTTTATCTCTGACTAGCGGGAGAGAGGGTGAGCAGTTCTTC.

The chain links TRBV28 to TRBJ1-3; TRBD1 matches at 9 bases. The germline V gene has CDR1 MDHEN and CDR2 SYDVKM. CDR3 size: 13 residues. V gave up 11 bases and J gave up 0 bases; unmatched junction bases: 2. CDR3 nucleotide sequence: TGTGCCGGGACAGGGAGCTCTGGAAACACCATATATTTT. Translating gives CAGTGSSGNTIYF.

CDR3 loop: CSVFLRTGRKGTGELFF. CDR3 nucleotides: TGCAGCGTTTTCCTTAGGACAGGAAGAAAAGGGACCGGGGAGCTGTTTTTT. V and J are TRBV29-1 and TRBJ2-2; 7 bases are shared with TRBD1. The CDR3 runs 17 residues. Germline assignment: CDR1 SQVTM and CDR2 ANQGSEA. With 5 bases clipped from V and 5 bases from J, the junction kept 17 bases outside the gene matches.

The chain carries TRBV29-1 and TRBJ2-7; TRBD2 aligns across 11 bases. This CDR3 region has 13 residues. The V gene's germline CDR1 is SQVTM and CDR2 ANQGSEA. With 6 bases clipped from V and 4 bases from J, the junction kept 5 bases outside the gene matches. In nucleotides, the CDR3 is TGCAGCGTCGATAGCGGGAGGGGGTACGAGCAGTACTTC. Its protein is CSVDSGRGYEQYF.

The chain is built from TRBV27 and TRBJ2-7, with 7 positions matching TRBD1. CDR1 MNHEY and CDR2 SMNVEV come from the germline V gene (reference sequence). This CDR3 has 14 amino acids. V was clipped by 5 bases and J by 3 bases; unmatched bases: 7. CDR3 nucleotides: TGTGCCAGCAGTCCGTGGACAGGAAACTACGAGCAGTACTTC. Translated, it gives CASSPWTGNYEQYF.

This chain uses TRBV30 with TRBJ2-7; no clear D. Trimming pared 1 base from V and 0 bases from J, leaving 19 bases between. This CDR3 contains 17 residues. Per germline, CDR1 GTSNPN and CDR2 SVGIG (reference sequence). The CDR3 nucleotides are TGTGCCTGGAGTGGCGTCCAGCTAGAAATAAGCTCCTACGAGCAGTACTTC. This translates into CAWSGVQLEISSYEQYF.

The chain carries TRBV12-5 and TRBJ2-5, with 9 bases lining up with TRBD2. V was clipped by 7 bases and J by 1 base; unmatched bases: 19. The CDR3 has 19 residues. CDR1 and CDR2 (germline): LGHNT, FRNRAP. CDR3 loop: CASVRQKTSGPQFQETQYF. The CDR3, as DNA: TGTGCTAGTGTCAGACAGAAAACTAGCGGGCCCCAGTTCCAAGAGACCCAGTACTTC.

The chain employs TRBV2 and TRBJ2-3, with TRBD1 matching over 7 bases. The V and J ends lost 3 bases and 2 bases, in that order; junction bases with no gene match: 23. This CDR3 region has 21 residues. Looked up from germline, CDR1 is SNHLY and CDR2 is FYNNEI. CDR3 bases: TGTGCCAGCAGTGAGGGGGTTTCGAGGGGGCGTTTTAGGAGGTCCACAGATACGCAGTATTTT. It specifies CASSEGVSRGRFRRSTDTQYF.

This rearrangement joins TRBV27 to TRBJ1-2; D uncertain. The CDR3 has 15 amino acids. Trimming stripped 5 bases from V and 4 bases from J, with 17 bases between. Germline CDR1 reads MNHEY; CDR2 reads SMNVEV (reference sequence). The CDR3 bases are TGTGCCAGCAGTGAAGGTAGAGTCGGGGTCTATGGCTACACCTTC. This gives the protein CASSEGRVGVYGYTF.

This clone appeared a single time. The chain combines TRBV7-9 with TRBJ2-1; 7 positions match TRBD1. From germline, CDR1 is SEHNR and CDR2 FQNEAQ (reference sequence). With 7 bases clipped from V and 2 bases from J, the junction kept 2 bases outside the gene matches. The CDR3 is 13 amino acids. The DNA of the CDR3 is TGTGCCAGCAATACAGGGGCCTACAATGAGCAGTTCTTC. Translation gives CASNTGAYNEQFF.

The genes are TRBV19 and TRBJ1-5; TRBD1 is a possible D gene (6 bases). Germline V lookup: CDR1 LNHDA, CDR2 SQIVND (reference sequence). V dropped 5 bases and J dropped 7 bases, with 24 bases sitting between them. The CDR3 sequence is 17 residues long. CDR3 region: CASSPVHRGTPLQPQHF. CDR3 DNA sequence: TGTGCCAGTAGTCCCGTCCACCGAGGGACACCACTACAGCCCCAGCATTTT. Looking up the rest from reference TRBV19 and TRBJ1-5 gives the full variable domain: DGGITQSPKYLFRKEGQNVTLSCEQNLNHDAMYWYRQDPGQGLRLIYYSQIVNDFQKGDIAEGYSVSREKKESFPLTVTSAQKNPTAFYLCASSPVHRGTPLQPQHFGDGTRLSIL.

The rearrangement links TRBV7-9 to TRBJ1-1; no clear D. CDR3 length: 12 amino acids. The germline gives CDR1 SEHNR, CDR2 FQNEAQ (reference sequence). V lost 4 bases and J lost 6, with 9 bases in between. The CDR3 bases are TGTGCCAGCAGCTCACTGCGGGCTGAAGCTTTCTTT. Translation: CASSSLRAEAFF.

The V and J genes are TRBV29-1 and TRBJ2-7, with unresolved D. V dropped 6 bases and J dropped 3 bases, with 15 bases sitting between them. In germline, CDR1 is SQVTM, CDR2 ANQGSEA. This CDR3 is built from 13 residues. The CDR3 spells CSVVPPNHYEQYF. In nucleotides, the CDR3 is TGCAGCGTCGTTCCGCCTAACCACTACGAGCAGTACTTC.

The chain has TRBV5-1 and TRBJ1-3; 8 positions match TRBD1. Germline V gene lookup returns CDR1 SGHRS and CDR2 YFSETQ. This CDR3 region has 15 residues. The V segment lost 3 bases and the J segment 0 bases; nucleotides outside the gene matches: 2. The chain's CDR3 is CASSYDRGSGNTIYF. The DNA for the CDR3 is TGCGCCAGCAGCTATGACAGGGGCTCTGGAAACACCATATATTTT.

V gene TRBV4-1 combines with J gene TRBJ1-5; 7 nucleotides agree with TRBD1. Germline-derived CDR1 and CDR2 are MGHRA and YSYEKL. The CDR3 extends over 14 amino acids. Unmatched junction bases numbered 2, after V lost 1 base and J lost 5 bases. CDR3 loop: CASSQGQGDQPQHF. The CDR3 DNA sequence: TGCGCCAGCAGCCAAGGGCAGGGGGATCAGCCCCAGCATTTT.